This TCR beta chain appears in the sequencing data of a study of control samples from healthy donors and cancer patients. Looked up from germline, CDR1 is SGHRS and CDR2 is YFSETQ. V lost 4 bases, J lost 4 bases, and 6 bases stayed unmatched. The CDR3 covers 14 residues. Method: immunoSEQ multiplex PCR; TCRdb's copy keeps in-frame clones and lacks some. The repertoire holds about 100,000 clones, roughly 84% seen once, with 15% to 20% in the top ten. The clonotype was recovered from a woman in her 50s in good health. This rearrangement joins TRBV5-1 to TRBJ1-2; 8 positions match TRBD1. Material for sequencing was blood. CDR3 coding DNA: TGCGCCAGCAGCCCGGGACAGGACCTCTATGGCTACACCTTC. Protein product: CASSPGQDLYGYTF. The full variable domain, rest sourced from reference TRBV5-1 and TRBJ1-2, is KAGVTQTPRYLIKTRGQQVTLSCSPISGHRSVSWYQQTPGQGLQFLFEYFSETQRNKGNFPGRFSGRQFSNSRSEMNVSTLELGDSALYLCASSPGQDLYGYTFGSGTRLTVV.